These 30 T cell receptor beta chains came from one sample sequenced in a study of T cell repertoires in cytomegalovirus infection. From the reads, TCRdb called clonotypes with MiXCR, one entry per CDR3 protein. The profile shows about 150,000 distinct CDR3 sequences, 23% of them singletons. The sequencing input was PBMCs. The receptor source for this set is a human donor in good health (CMV status not recorded). Some clones in this sample may be carry-over from other donors' samples.

This clonotype was detected many times. V is TRBV10-3 and J is TRBJ1-2; D unclear. The V gene's germline CDR1 is ENHRY and CDR2 SYGVKD. The CDR3 consists of 12 residues. The V gene lost 0 bases and the J gene lost 6 bases, with 5 bases spanning the gap. Here the CDR3 reads CAISESPDGYTF. The CDR3 nucleotides read TGTGCCATCAGTGAGTCTCCGGATGGCTACACCTTC.

Regarding this clonotype: This may come from a read error, since a much larger clone is one base off. Lacking the conserved final phenylalanine or tryptophan, this CDR3 likely reflects a read error. The chain carries TRBV10-3 and TRBJ2-7; no reliable D call. Germline-derived CDR1 and CDR2 are ENHRY and SYGVKD. The CDR3 is 13 amino acids. The V gene lost 2 bases and the J gene lost 2 bases, with 7 bases spanning the gap. In DNA, the CDR3 is TGTGCCATCAGTGAGGGGGTGGCCTACGAGCAGTACTTA. Translation gives CAISEGVAYEQYL.

Points on this clonotype: Given a much more abundant clone one base away, this may be a read error. This chain joins TRBV7-8 and TRBJ2-3; 7 bases line up with TRBD1. CDR3 length: 14 amino acids. Germline V gene data show CDR1 as SGHVS and CDR2 as FQNEAQ. The V segment lost 4 bases and the J segment 5 bases; nucleotides outside the gene matches: 6. Written as DNA, the CDR3 is TGTGCCAGCAGCTATAGGGGGCTAAAAGATACGCAGTATTTT. Translating gives CASSYRGLKDTQYF. Looking up the rest from reference TRBV7-8 and TRBJ2-3 gives the full variable domain: GAGVSQSPRYKVAKRGQDVALRCDPISGHVSLFWYQQALGQGPEFLTYFQNEAQLDKSGLPSDRFFAERPEGSVSTLKIQRTQQEDSAVYLCASSYRGLKDTQYFGPGTRLTVL.

This clonotype was detected ten times or more. The gene calls are TRBV7-8 and TRBJ1-5, with 7 bases lining up with TRBD1. Trimming took 5 bases from V and 5 from J; bases not matched to a gene: 15. The CDR3 length is 17 residues. CDR1 is SGHVS and CDR2 is FQNEAQ in the germline V gene. DNA of the CDR3: TGTGCCAGCAGCCTCACCTCGACAGGGAACATGCATCAGCCCCAGCATTTT. It yields the protein CASSLTSTGNMHQPQHF.

The chain links TRBV25-1 to TRBJ2-7; D is unclear. V was shortened by 1 base and J by 4 bases, with 8 bases between the two germline ends. Germline-derived CDR1 and CDR2 are MGHDK and SYGVNS. The CDR3 totals 13 residues. CDR3 coding DNA: TGTGCCAGCAGTGAATGGGTAGGGTACGAGCAGTACTTC. It translates to CASSEWVGYEQYF.

This clonotype was counted between two and nine times. This chain joins TRBV7-3 and TRBJ2-7; D is tentatively TRBD1 or TRBD2 (5 bases each). CDR1 is SGHTA, CDR2 FQGTGA, per germline. CDR3 length: 16 amino acids. V was cut by 5 bases and J by 2 bases, with 19 bases left in between. As DNA, the CDR3 is TGTGCCAGCAGCCCCTATACCGGGACGCCACCCTACGAGCAGTACTTC. Its translation: CASSPYTGTPPYEQYF.

This chain joins TRBV5-4 and TRBJ1-6; a possible D gene is TRBD1 (5 bases). Looked up from germline, CDR1 is SGHNT and CDR2 is YYREEE (reference sequence). Trimming shortened V by 2 bases and J by 10 bases, and 10 bases separated the two germline ends. This CDR3 is built from 13 residues. As DNA, the CDR3 is TGTGCCAGCAGCTTTCAGGGAAGGTCACCCCTCCACTTT. This codes for CASSFQGRSPLHF.

This clonotype has only a few counts. The junction and the germline gene differ at one end; a read error may be behind it. The genes are TRBV12-3 or TRBV12-4 and TRBJ2-2, with no clear D. This CDR3 has 13 amino acids. The CDR3 sequence is CASTLGPTGELFF. DNA of the CDR3: TGTGCCAGCACTTTAGGACCCACCGGGGAGCTGTTTTTT.

This clonotype has just a few counts. Germline is not matched at one junction end, which may reflect a read error. The genes are TRBV7-3 and TRBJ1-2; possibly TRBD1 for D (6 bases). Germline V gene sequence: CDR1 SGHTA, CDR2 FQGTGA. This CDR3 contains 12 residues. This CDR3 is CASSFQQGQVSF. In DNA, the CDR3 is TGTGCCAGCAGCTTTCAACAGGGTCAGGTTAGCTTC.

This clonotype was recorded at least ten times. The rearrangement links TRBV7-2 to TRBJ1-5, with D unresolved. The V end was cut by 4 bases, the J end by 2 bases, with 9 bases between. The CDR3 covers 14 residues. Germline assignment: CDR1 SGHTA and CDR2 FQGNSA. Written as DNA, the CDR3 is TGTGCCAGCAGCTCTTTCAAAGGCAATCAGCCCCAGCATTTT. This gives the protein CASSSFKGNQPQHF.

V usage is TRBV12-3 or TRBV12-4 and J usage is TRBJ2-1; maybe TRBD1 (6 bases). Trimming left V 6 bases short and J 4 bases short, with 13 bases between. CDR3 length equals 14 residues. For the CDR3, the DNA is TGTGCCAGCAGCTCCCGGGACATATACAATGAGCAGTTCTTC. Amino acid sequence: CASSSRDIYNEQFF.

In the case of this clonotype: It may be a read error: a sequence one base away is much more abundant. As DNA, the CDR3 is TGTGCCAGCAGATTGGGACAGGTCTATGGCTACACCTTC. It specifies CASRLGQVYGYTF. The genes are TRBV7-2 and TRBJ1-2; 8 bases agree with TRBD1. V shed 6 bases, J shed 4 bases, and the junction held 4 bases outside the gene matches. The germline V gene encodes CDR1 SGHTA and CDR2 FQGNSA. The CDR3 runs 13 residues.

This clonotype was recorded a few times. This chain connects TRBV4-1 to TRBJ2-3; maybe TRBD1 (6 bases). The CDR3 consists of 15 residues. CDR1 and CDR2 (germline): MGHRA, YSYEKL. With 1 base removed from V and 3 bases from J, the gap between germline ends came to 11 bases. The CDR3 region has the DNA TGCGCCAGCAGCCAAGTTGACAGGTTGACAGATACGCAGTATTTT. Its translation: CASSQVDRLTDTQYF.

This chain uses TRBV20-1 with TRBJ2-7, with 12 bases lining up with TRBD1. CDR1 and CDR2 (germline): DFQATT, SNEGSKA (reference sequence). The CDR3 has 15 residues. With V trimmed by 1 base and J by 4 bases, 5 bases remained unmatched. The CDR3 sequence: CSARAGTGGQYEQYF. The CDR3 coding sequence is TGCAGTGCTAGAGCCGGGACAGGGGGCCAGTACGAGCAGTACTTC.

CDR3 in DNA: TGTGCCAGCAGTTTAAGGGCAGAGAGAACAGATACGCAGTATTTT. It translates to CASSLRAERTDTQYF. The chain carries TRBV12-3 or TRBV12-4 and TRBJ2-3; no firm D call. The V gene lost 2 bases and the J gene lost 3 bases, with 12 bases spanning the gap. The CDR3 is 15 residues long.

This clonotype showed up many times. This chain joins TRBV7-8 and TRBJ2-1, with TRBD2 matching over 7 bases. The junction had 2 bases not matched to a gene; V was cut back by 0 bases and J by 6 bases. Per the germline V gene, CDR1 is SGHVS and CDR2 is FQNEAQ. The CDR3 spans 14 residues. The CDR3 DNA sequence: TGTGCCAGCAGCTTAGCGCCGGGGGGCAATGAGCAGTTCTTC. It specifies CASSLAPGGNEQFF.

This clonotype was detected only a few times. The V call is TRBV5-4, the J call TRBJ1-6, with unresolved D. CDR1 is SGHNT, CDR2 YYREEE, per germline (reference sequence). CDR3 length: 13 residues. The V end lost 2 bases, the J end lost 10 bases, and 10 bases lay between the germline ends. Here the CDR3 reads CASSFWAESPLHF. The CDR3, as DNA: TGTGCCAGCAGCTTCTGGGCAGAATCACCCCTCCACTTT. Full variable domain (remainder filled in from reference TRBV5-4 and TRBJ1-6): ETGVTQSPTHLIKTRGQQVTLRCSSQSGHNTVSWYQQALGQGPQFIFQYYREEENGRGNFPPRFSGLQFPNYSSELNVNALELDDSALYLCASSFWAESPLHFGNGTRLTVT.

Comment on this clonotype: A much larger clone differs from this one at a single base, so this may be a read error. The V gene is TRBV28, the J gene TRBJ1-3; D is uncertain. CDR1 is MDHEN and CDR2 is SYDVKM in the germline V gene. The CDR3 spans 12 residues. As DNA, the CDR3 is TGTGCCAGCAGTTTTCGGGGAAGCACCATATATTTT. This sequence encodes CASSFRGSTIYF.

Turning to this clonotype: This may come from a read error, since a much larger clone is one base off. This chain uses TRBV7-2 with TRBJ1-5; D uncertain. V was trimmed by 1 base and J by 8 bases, leaving 9 bases between them. Per the germline V gene, CDR1 is SGHTA and CDR2 is FQGNSA. The CDR3 runs to 13 residues. The CDR3 nucleotides read TGTACCAGCAGCTTAGGGGAGGGTAAGCCCCAGCATTTT. Translated: CTSSLGEGKPQHF.

V usage is TRBV28 and J usage is TRBJ2-6; D uncertain. The CDR3 length is 14 residues. The V gene lost 2 bases and the J gene lost 2 bases, with 4 bases spanning the gap. CDR1 MDHEN and CDR2 SYDVKM come from the germline V gene. CDR3 loop: CASSLIPGANVLTF. Written as DNA, the CDR3 is TGTGCCAGCAGTTTAATACCTGGGGCCAACGTCCTGACTTTC.

This clonotype has only a few counts. The CDR3 DNA sequence: TGTGCCAGCAGCTCAAGCGGGGGTCGGAACACTGAAGCTTTCTTT. Its translation is CASSSSGGRNTEAFF. The chain recombines TRBV11-2 with TRBJ1-1; D is perhaps TRBD1 (5 bases). The CDR3 is 15 residues long. Germline V gives CDR1 SGHAT, CDR2 FQNNGV. V was clipped by 4 bases and J by 1 base, with 13 bases between them. The entire variable domain, with the rest obtained from reference TRBV11-2 and TRBJ1-1, is as follows: EAGVAQSPRYKIIEKRQSVAFWCNPISGHATLYWYQQILGQGPKLLIQFQNNGVVDDSQLPKDRFSAERLKGVDSTLKIQPAKLEDSAVYLCASSSSGGRNTEAFFGQGTRLTVV.

This clonotype came up many times. The chain joins TRBV28 to TRBJ1-2; TRBD1 matches at 9 bases. Germline lookup yields CDR1 MDHEN and CDR2 SYDVKM. CDR3 length: 15 residues. Unmatched junction bases numbered 11, after V lost 4 bases and J lost 8 bases. The CDR3, as DNA: TGTGCCAGCAGTTCTGTGGGACAGGGCCAAGGGGGCTACACCTTC. It specifies CASSSVGQGQGGYTF.

This clonotype was counted only a few times. This chain joins TRBV20-1 and TRBJ2-3, with D tentatively TRBD2 (5 bases). V was trimmed by 7 bases and J by 0 bases, leaving 11 bases between them. The CDR3 spans 13 residues. Germline-derived CDR1 and CDR2 are DFQATT and SNEGSKA (reference sequence). This CDR3 reads CSGSGTSTDTQYF. DNA for the CDR3: TGCAGTGGAAGCGGCACTAGCACAGATACGCAGTATTTT.

The chain recombines TRBV28 with TRBJ2-1; D ambiguous. CDR1 and CDR2 (germline): MDHEN, SYDVKM. This CDR3 spans 12 amino acids. V was shortened by 7 bases and J by 5 bases, with 9 bases between the two germline ends. The CDR3 reads CASTVRHNEQFF. The DNA for the CDR3 is TGTGCCAGCACCGTCAGACACAATGAGCAGTTCTTC.

The rearrangement links TRBV6-1 to TRBJ1-5; D remains ambiguous. The CDR3 spans 16 residues. Trimming removed 0 bases at V and 0 bases at J, with 9 bases between. The V gene's germline CDR1 is MNHNS and CDR2 SASEGT. The CDR3 is CASSEASGVSNQPQHF. In DNA form, the CDR3 reads TGTGCCAGCAGTGAAGCTTCGGGAGTTAGCAATCAGCCCCAGCATTTT.

Only a few counts were recorded for this clonotype. The chain joins TRBV28 to TRBJ2-4, with 7 bases fitting TRBD1. The CDR3 sequence is 17 residues long. CDR1 is MDHEN, CDR2 SYDVKM, per germline. Trimming at V came to 3 bases and at J to 0 bases, leaving 8 bases not matched to a gene. The CDR3 nucleotides are TGTGCCAGCAGTTTGGTAACAGGGGAGCTAGCCAAAAACATTCAGTACTTC. It encodes CASSLVTGELAKNIQYF.

This chain links TRBV28 with TRBJ1-3; no clear D. V gave up 1 base and J gave up 2 bases, with 9 bases separating them. Germline CDR1 reads MDHEN; CDR2 reads SYDVKM. This CDR3 comprises 15 residues. CDR3 coding DNA: TGTGCCAGCAGTTTATTACCAGGTACTGGAAACACCATATATTTT. Protein sequence: CASSLLPGTGNTIYF.

The J gene is TRBJ1-1, the V gene TRBV28; TRBD1 is a possible D gene (6 bases). Trimming cost V 6 bases and J 2 bases, with 10 bases left between them. Germline CDR1 reads MDHEN; CDR2 reads SYDVKM. CDR3 length: 13 residues. This CDR3 reads CASSRQANTEAFF. Written as DNA, the CDR3 is TGTGCCAGCAGCCGACAGGCCAACACTGAAGCTTTCTTT.

This clonotype was seen at least ten times. The V and J genes are TRBV7-6 and TRBJ1-1; D gene ambiguous. Germline values: CDR1 SGHVS, CDR2 FNYEAQ. V was shortened by 7 bases and J by 0 bases, with 15 bases between the two germline ends. The CDR3 has 15 residues. The CDR3 DNA sequence: TGTGCCAGCACTCGCGGTGGACGGTTGAACACTGAAGCTTTCTTT. Its protein is CASTRGGRLNTEAFF.

This clonotype was counted only a few times. J is TRBJ2-7 and V is TRBV6-1; 9 nucleotides agree with TRBD1. V gave up 8 bases and J gave up 5 bases; unmatched junction bases: 4. Germline CDR1 and CDR2: MNHNS and SASEGT. The CDR3 spans 12 residues. CDR3 coding DNA: TGTGCCAGCCGGGACAGGGTACACGAGCAGTACTTC. Residues: CASRDRVHEQYF.